The 10 T cell receptor beta chains given below trace back to one sample, sequenced in a study of T cell repertoires in cytomegalovirus infection. No antigen has been identified for these receptors. From the reads, TCRdb called clonotypes with MiXCR, one entry per CDR3 protein. The table has around 300,000 distinct CDR3 sequences, roughly 25% seen once. The sample consisted of cultured PBMCs, taken from culture after CMV antigen stimulation. The source of these receptors is a human donor in good health (CMV status not recorded). Some clones in this sample may be carry-over from other donors' samples.

At least ten counts were recorded for this clonotype. This sequence joins TRBV7-2 and TRBJ2-1, with TRBD2 matching over 11 bases. V lost 4 bases, J lost 4 bases, and 12 bases stayed unmatched. The CDR3 extends over 18 amino acids. CDR1 and CDR2 (germline): SGHTA, FQGNSA. CDR3 sequence: CASSSLNLAGGPYNEQFF. As DNA, the CDR3 is TGTGCCAGCAGCTCTCTTAATTTAGCGGGAGGGCCGTACAATGAGCAGTTCTTC. The full variable domain, completed using reference TRBV7-2 and TRBJ2-1, is GAGVSQSPSNKVTEKGKDVELRCDPISGHTALYWYRQSLGQGLEFLIYFQGNSAPDKSGLPSDRFSAERTGGSVSTLTIQRTQQEDSAVYLCASSSLNLAGGPYNEQFFGPGTRLTVL.

In this sample, this clonotype turned up many times. The rearrangement uses TRBV7-2 and TRBJ2-1, with 9 bases identical to TRBD2. The germline gives CDR1 SGHTA, CDR2 FQGNSA. The CDR3 extends over 16 amino acids. Trimming removed 3 bases from V and 2 bases from J; junction bases left unmatched: 5. The CDR3 is CASSFQREAAYNEQFF. Here the CDR3 DNA reads TGTGCCAGCAGCTTCCAGCGGGAGGCCGCCTACAATGAGCAGTTCTTC.

By sample share, this clonotype is medium-sized. The gene calls are TRBV12-3 or TRBV12-4 and TRBJ1-6, with D possibly TRBD1 on 5 matching bases. The CDR3 runs to 14 residues. Trimming took 5 bases from V and 6 from J, leaving 11 bases between them. Here the CDR3 reads CASSPGLLNSPLHF. The CDR3 region has the DNA TGTGCCAGCAGTCCGGGACTCCTTAATTCACCCCTCCACTTT.

This clonotype has just a few counts. The chain employs TRBV7-9 and TRBJ2-3, with TRBD1 as a possible D gene (5 bases). V was trimmed by 6 bases and J by 12 bases, leaving 16 bases between them. This CDR3 contains 12 residues. Germline loops: CDR1 SEHNR, CDR2 FQNEAQ (reference sequence). CDR3: CASSLGQQKQYF. The CDR3 DNA follows: TGTGCCAGCAGTCTGGGGCAACAGAAACAGTATTTT.

This clonotype was counted a few times. The chain is built from TRBV7-6 and TRBJ2-3; 7 positions match TRBD2. Germline assignment: CDR1 SGHVS and CDR2 FNYEAQ. J lost 3 bases, V lost 3 bases, and 3 bases had no gene match. The CDR3 covers 14 residues. The chain's CDR3 is CASSFVGRTDTQYF. As DNA, the CDR3 is TGTGCCAGCAGCTTCGTCGGGAGGACAGATACGCAGTATTTT.

The V and J genes are TRBV28 and TRBJ2-2; tentative D call: TRBD1 (5 bases). Germline CDR1 and CDR2: MDHEN and SYDVKM. This CDR3 has 16 residues. Trimming pared 4 bases from V and 5 bases from J, leaving 17 bases between. DNA for the CDR3: TGTGCCAGCAGTTCGCGAGGTGGGGCTCGAACCGGGGAGCTGTTTTTT. Encoded protein: CASSSRGGARTGELFF. The whole variable domain, remainder taken from reference TRBV28 and TRBJ2-2, is DVKVTQSSRYLVKRTGEKVFLECVQDMDHENMFWYRQDPGLGLRLIYFSYDVKMKEKGDIPEGYSVSREKKERFSLILESASTNQTSMYLCASSSRGGARTGELFFGEGSRLTVL.

This clonotype was seen more than once but under ten times. J is TRBJ1-6 and V is TRBV30; unclear D gene. The CDR3 length is 14 residues. V was clipped by 0 bases and J by 5 bases, with 8 bases between them. Germline loops: CDR1 GTSNPN, CDR2 SVGIG (reference sequence). DNA of the CDR3: TGTGCCTGGAGTGTACAAATAGATAATTCACCCCTCCACTTT. Encoded protein: CAWSVQIDNSPLHF.

This clonotype was seen only a few times. The chain has TRBV20-1 and TRBJ2-2, with D perhaps TRBD2 (6 bases). Germline CDR1 reads DFQATT; CDR2 reads SNEGSKA (reference sequence). The CDR3 contains 18 residues. V lost 3 bases and J 3 bases, leaving 23 bases between the germline ends. CDR3 bases: TGCAGTGCTAGCCCCAACCCCGGGGCTAGCGAATACACCGGGGAGCTGTTTTTT. Its translation: CSASPNPGASEYTGELFF.

This clonotype was picked up a small number of times. The chain combines TRBV12-5 with TRBJ1-1; D is perhaps TRBD1 (5 bases). The ends were cut back, 7 bases at V and 5 bases at J, with 14 bases in the middle. The CDR3 runs 13 residues. Germline V gene sequence: CDR1 LGHNT, CDR2 FRNRAP. The CDR3 spells CASAQRGETEAFF. The CDR3 DNA sequence: TGTGCTAGTGCACAAAGGGGAGAGACTGAAGCTTTCTTT.

This clonotype was seen more than once but under ten times. The chain employs TRBV7-9 and TRBJ1-2; 7 bases align to TRBD1. V was clipped by 5 bases and J by 5 bases; unmatched bases: 8. The CDR3 covers 14 residues. Per the germline V gene, CDR1 is SEHNR and CDR2 is FQNEAQ (reference sequence). CDR3: CASSAGGTAYGYTF. The DNA of the CDR3 is TGTGCCAGCAGCGCCGGGGGGACAGCTTATGGCTACACCTTC.